The next 18 T cell receptor beta chains were all read from a single sample in a study of T-cell memory formation after mild COVID-19. TCRdb fed the 5' RACE reads into MiXCR, producing one record per CDR3 protein. Altogether 50,000 or so distinct CDR3 sequences are present, 9.3% being singletons, with the ten largest covering around 11%. The sample consisted of PBMCs or a T cell subset sorted from them (not recorded which). The source is an adult woman who had mild COVID-19 (a few samples of this study predate the infection). Cell type and time point are not known.

This chain links TRBV7-2 with TRBJ1-1; D is unclear. The CDR3 covers 15 residues. Trimming took off 1 base at V and 0 bases at J, with 9 bases between the two ends. CDR1 is SGHTA, CDR2 FQGNSA, per germline. The CDR3 loop is CASSLGSRVNTEAFF. CDR3 bases: TGTGCCAGCAGCTTAGGATCGCGGGTGAACACTGAAGCTTTCTTT.

This clonotype was recorded a few times. This chain uses TRBV20-1 with TRBJ1-5; D might be TRBD1 (6 bases). Germline CDR1 reads DFQATT; CDR2 reads SNEGSKA (reference sequence). V gave up 1 base and J gave up 5 bases, with 15 bases separating them. The CDR3 is 15 amino acids. The CDR3 DNA reads as TGCAGTGCTAGAGGGCCGGCAAGGGGGTATCAGCCCCAGCATTTT. It is translated as CSARGPARGYQPQHF.

This clonotype has more than one count but fewer than ten. The CDR3 here is CASSYMAAQAETQYF. CDR3 DNA: TGTGCCAGCAGTTACATGGCGGCCCAGGCGGAGACCCAGTACTTC. V usage is TRBV6-2 or TRBV6-3 and J usage is TRBJ2-5; no reliable D call. The ends were cut back, 2 bases at V and 5 bases at J, with 15 bases in the middle. This CDR3 comprises 15 residues. Germline CDR1 reads MNHEY; CDR2 reads SVGEGT.

The chain links TRBV4-2 to TRBJ2-5, with 12 bases aligning to TRBD2. The J segment lost 1 base and the V segment lost 1 base, leaving 13 bases of the junction unmatched. The CDR3 length is 20 residues. Looked up from germline, CDR1 is LGHNA and CDR2 is YNFKEQ. In nucleotides, the CDR3 is TGTGCCAGCAGCCAAGTCTGGCGGACTAGCGGGGTGGCGAGCCAAGAGACCCAGTACTTC. This encodes CASSQVWRTSGVASQETQYF.

This clonotype showed up many times. The V gene is TRBV5-1, the J gene TRBJ2-5, with 8 bases aligning to TRBD1. In germline, CDR1 is SGHRS, CDR2 YFSETQ. This CDR3 has 15 residues. Unmatched junction bases numbered 8, after V lost 0 bases and J lost 7 bases. The CDR3 reads CASSLVGAGGGTQYF. CDR3 coding DNA: TGCGCCAGCAGCTTGGTTGGCGCAGGGGGCGGGACCCAGTACTTC. Variable domain in full (rest from reference TRBV5-1 and TRBJ2-5): KAGVTQTPRYLIKTRGQQVTLSCSPISGHRSVSWYQQTPGQGLQFLFEYFSETQRNKGNFPGRFSGRQFSNSRSEMNVSTLELGDSALYLCASSLVGAGGGTQYFGPGTRLLVL.

The rearrangement links TRBV7-9 to TRBJ2-2, with 12 bases lining up with TRBD2. CDR3 length: 15 amino acids. The trim removed 5 bases at V and 4 bases at J, leaving 2 bases unmatched. The germline V gene encodes CDR1 SEHNR and CDR2 FQNEAQ (reference sequence). The CDR3 region is CASSASGRGTGELFF. CDR3 in DNA: TGTGCCAGCAGCGCTAGCGGGAGGGGCACCGGGGAGCTGTTTTTT.

V usage is TRBV11-1 and J usage is TRBJ2-5; 7 bases agree with TRBD1. Germline CDR1 is SGHAT and CDR2 is FQDESV (reference sequence). The V segment lost 0 bases and the J segment 1 base; nucleotides outside the gene matches: 2. The CDR3 extends over 15 amino acids. The CDR3 bases are TGTGCCAGCAGCTTAGCCCCAGGGGGCCAAGAGACCCAGTACTTC. Translated: CASSLAPGGQETQYF.

This clonotype was seen ten or more times. The V and J genes are TRBV5-1 and TRBJ2-2, with D perhaps being TRBD1 or TRBD2 (5 bases each). Germline V CDR1 and CDR2: SGHRS, YFSETQ. The CDR3 spans 15 residues. The V and J ends lost 4 bases and 4 bases respectively, with 14 bases between them. CDR3 residues: CASSPRRGLTGELFF. As DNA, the CDR3 is TGCGCCAGCAGCCCGCGTCGGGGCCTCACCGGGGAGCTGTTTTTT.

The chain carries TRBV6-4 and TRBJ2-1, with 10 bases that match TRBD1. Losses at the gene ends were 3 bases for V and 4 bases for J; bases not matched to a gene: 3. CDR1 is MRHNA and CDR2 is SNTAGT in the germline V gene. The CDR3 length is 15 residues. The CDR3 reads CASSDGTGAYNEQFF. CDR3 nucleotides: TGTGCCAGCAGTGATGGGACAGGGGCGTACAATGAGCAGTTCTTC.

This clonotype was observed a handful of times. The chain is built from TRBV6-5 and TRBJ2-3, with 10 positions matching TRBD2. Germline CDR1 is MNHEY and CDR2 is SVGAGI. The CDR3 runs 15 residues. V was clipped by 6 bases and J by 4 bases; unmatched bases: 7. CDR3 DNA: TGTGCCAGCAGGGCTGTGAGCGGGGGGGCAGATACGCAGTATTTT. This gives the protein CASRAVSGGADTQYF.

This clonotype was observed a few times. The chain has TRBV20-1 and TRBJ1-4; a weak D match, TRBD1 (5 bases). Looked up from germline, CDR1 is DFQATT and CDR2 is SNEGSKA (reference sequence). This CDR3 is 13 amino acids long. The V and J ends lost 5 bases and 7 bases respectively, with 14 bases between them. CDR3 coding DNA: TGCAGTGCTTTTGGGGGAGTTGGTGAAAAACTGTTTTTT. Protein: CSAFGGVGEKLFF.

This clonotype was recorded a few times. This sequence joins TRBV25-1 and TRBJ1-6; 9 nucleotides agree with TRBD1. This CDR3 is 12 amino acids long. The V gene's germline CDR1 is MGHDK and CDR2 SYGVNS. J lost 13 bases, V lost 6 bases, and 4 bases had no gene match. The CDR3 protein is CASRATGGPLHF. For the CDR3, the DNA is TGTGCCAGCAGGGCCACAGGGGGCCCCCTCCACTTT.

This clonotype has at least ten counts. The V call is TRBV6-2 or TRBV6-3, the J call TRBJ2-3, with 10 bases that match TRBD1. Germline values: CDR1 MNHEY, CDR2 SVGEGT. Trimming at V came to 5 bases and at J to 6 bases, leaving 11 bases not matched to a gene. This CDR3 comprises 16 residues. This CDR3 is CASSPYRDRGRDTQYF. CDR3 DNA sequence: TGTGCCAGCAGTCCATACCGGGACAGGGGCCGCGATACGCAGTATTTT.

The rearrangement uses TRBV5-5 and TRBJ2-7; the match to TRBD1 covers 8 bases. In germline, CDR1 is SGHKS, CDR2 YYEKEE (reference sequence). This CDR3 is 15 amino acids long. Trimming took 4 bases from V and 0 from J; bases not matched to a gene: 6. Here the CDR3 reads CASSADRVLSYEQYF. The CDR3 DNA follows: TGTGCCAGCAGCGCGGACAGGGTCCTCTCCTACGAGCAGTACTTC.

This clonotype was seen a handful of times. The gene calls are TRBV5-6 and TRBJ1-6; weak D call: TRBD1 (6 bases). V lost 2 bases and J 9 bases, leaving 9 bases between the germline ends. The CDR3 loop spans 13 amino acids. Germline loops: CDR1 SGHDT, CDR2 YYEEEE. The CDR3 coding sequence is TGTGCCAGCAGCTTAACAGGGAGTTCACCCCTCCACTTT. Amino acids: CASSLTGSSPLHF.

Many counts were recorded for this clonotype. The chain recombines TRBV7-2 with TRBJ2-2; TRBD1 matches 8 bases. Looked up from germline, CDR1 is SGHTA and CDR2 is FQGNSA. This CDR3 spans 15 amino acids. V lost 7 bases, J lost 3 bases, and 7 bases stayed unmatched. The CDR3 sequence is CASTNRQGYTGELFF. The CDR3 region has the DNA TGTGCCAGCACCAACCGACAGGGGTACACCGGGGAGCTGTTTTTT.

The V gene is TRBV7-3, the J gene TRBJ1-1; 8 positions agree with TRBD1. Per the germline V gene, CDR1 is SGHTA and CDR2 is FQGTGA. V dropped 6 bases and J dropped 5; count of bases not matched to a gene: 8. The CDR3 spans 14 residues. The CDR3 coding sequence is TGTGCCAGCAGTACAGGGGGAATGGGGACTGAAGCTTTCTTT. The encoded protein is CASSTGGMGTEAFF.

Many counts were recorded for this clonotype. The conserved phenylalanine or tryptophan is not found at the CDR3 terminus, so this likely reflects a read error. No DNA is shown, since the ends of the CDR3 on it are uncertain; the CDR3 is the one TCRdb lists. This rearrangement joins TRBV6-6 to TRBJ2-3. Ends included, the CDR3 has 13 residues. The germline V gene encodes CDR1 MNHNY and CDR2 SVGAGI (reference sequence). CDR3 in amino acids: CASSYDYSQDEKV.